This T cell receptor beta chain was profiled in a study of blood T cell repertoires in COVID-19. Study as a whole: Italy, Spain and the United States were the sources of the convalescent and acute COVID-19 samples. T cells, B-cell-depleted T cells, or PBMCs provided the cDNA or gDNA that served as material.

Trimming took 5 bases from V and 3 from J; bases not matched to a gene: 12. The CDR3 length is 17 residues. Germline loops: CDR1 MDHEN, CDR2 SYDVKM. Per the original data handling: Reference gene primer amplification gave estimated nucleated cell counts. Profiled with immunoSEQ multiplex PCR; TCRdb holds only in-frame clones, not every one. V, J and clone size reflect that table, while D and trimming were determined from the DNA. The profile covers roughly 90,000 clones, with roughly 80% appearing a single time and around 3.1% taken by the ten largest. This TCR was recovered from a man aged 50-60 years with acute or convalescent COVID-19. The chain couples TRBV28 to TRBJ2-2; 7 positions agree with TRBD2. What was sequenced was peripheral blood. The CDR3 DNA sequence: TGTGCCAGCAGTGTACCCGAGACTAGCTCACACACCGGGGAGCTGTTTTTT. Residues: CASSVPETSSHTGELFF.